This is a list of T cell receptor beta chains from one sample in a study of blood T cell repertoires in COVID-19. Produced via immunoSEQ multiplex PCR; TCRdb's table is partial and in-frame only. There are roughly 200,000 clones in the sample; approximately 87% occur only once, and about 6.2% lies in the top ten. The specimen sequenced was peripheral blood. The receptors here all came from a man in his 60s who had recovered from COVID-19. Each CDR3 is given with its conserved first and last residue. Fields, in order: clone size, J gene, D gene, V gene, CDR3 protein, CDR3 DNA. A D gene is named only where the DNA matches it firmly. The size entry is marked missing in some rows and otherwise reads once, few, many or a size class.

abundance: NA; j_gene: TRBJ2-6; d_gene: NA; v_gene: TRBV19; CDR3aa: CASRGLGGAGANVLTF; CDR3nt: TGTGCCAGTAGAGGACTAGGGGGGGCTGGGGCCAACGTCCTGACTTTC
abundance: NA; j_gene: TRBJ1-1; d_gene: NA; v_gene: TRBV5-1; CDR3aa: CASSLTVNTEAFF; CDR3nt: TGCGCCAGCAGCTTGACGGTGAACACTGAAGCTTTCTTT
abundance: few; j_gene: TRBJ1-3; d_gene: TRBD1; v_gene: TRBV19; CDR3aa: CASSTITGTGGNTIYF; CDR3nt: TGTGCCAGTAGTACAATCACCGGGACAGGAGGAAACACCATATATTTT
abundance: NA; j_gene: TRBJ2-1; d_gene: NA; v_gene: TRBV19; CDR3aa: CASKVRGAGPSYNEQFF; CDR3nt: TGTGCCAGTAAGGTGCGGGGCGCCGGTCCATCCTACAATGAGCAGTTCTTC
abundance: once; j_gene: TRBJ1-1; d_gene: NA; v_gene: TRBV5-1; CDR3aa: CASSLAIFGTPKGTEAFF; CDR3nt: TGCGCCAGCAGCTTGGCTATTTTCGGGACTCCCAAAGGGACTGAAGCTTTCTTT
abundance: NA; j_gene: TRBJ2-1; d_gene: TRBD2; v_gene: TRBV18; CDR3aa: CASSPLISGSSHPLGQFF; CDR3nt: TGTGCCAGCTCACCACTCATTAGCGGGAGCTCCCACCCCCTAGGGCAGTTCTTC
abundance: NA; j_gene: TRBJ1-2; d_gene: NA; v_gene: TRBV28; CDR3aa: CASSAPGFDYTF; CDR3nt: TGTGCCAGCAGTGCGCCGGGGTTCGACTACACCTTC
abundance: NA; j_gene: TRBJ2-3; d_gene: TRBD2; v_gene: TRBV5-4; CDR3aa: CASSRVAGGITDTQYF; CDR3nt: TGTGCCAGCAGCCGAGTAGCGGGGGGTATCACAGATACGCAGTATTTT
abundance: NA; j_gene: TRBJ2-1; d_gene: TRBD2; v_gene: TRBV6-5; CDR3aa: CASSSGTSGVGEQFF; CDR3nt: TGTGCCAGCAGTTCCGGGACTAGCGGGGTGGGTGAGCAGTTCTTC
abundance: NA; j_gene: TRBJ1-6; d_gene: NA; v_gene: TRBV2; CDR3aa: CASRGQNSPLHF; CDR3nt: TGTGCCAGCAGAGGACAGAATTCACCCCTCCACTTT
abundance: NA; j_gene: TRBJ1-5; d_gene: TRBD1; v_gene: TRBV6-5; CDR3aa: CASSLGQGFQPQHF; CDR3nt: TGTGCCAGCAGCCTGGGACAGGGGTTTCAGCCCCAGCATTTT
abundance: NA; j_gene: TRBJ2-3; d_gene: NA; v_gene: TRBV28; CDR3aa: CASTGTDTQYF; CDR3nt: TGTGCCAGCACAGGCACAGATACGCAGTATTTT
abundance: NA; j_gene: TRBJ1-1; d_gene: NA; v_gene: TRBV4-2; CDR3aa: CASSQDRGNTEAFF; CDR3nt: TGTGCCAGCAGCCAAGATCGGGGGAACACTGAAGCTTTCTTT
abundance: NA; j_gene: TRBJ1-6; d_gene: NA; v_gene: TRBV19; CDR3aa: CASSPTHVTGSYSPLHF; CDR3nt: TGTGCCAGTAGTCCGACCCACGTTACAGGGAGTTACTCACCCCTCCACTTT
abundance: NA; j_gene: TRBJ2-7; d_gene: NA; v_gene: TRBV5-8; CDR3aa: CASSPTGTEQYF; CDR3nt: TGTGCCAGCAGCCCGACCGGGACAGAGCAGTACTTC
abundance: NA; j_gene: TRBJ2-2; d_gene: NA; v_gene: TRBV28; CDR3aa: CASSASGLRAGELFF; CDR3nt: TGTGCCAGCAGTGCCTCGGGACTGAGGGCCGGGGAGCTGTTTTTT
abundance: NA; j_gene: TRBJ2-3; d_gene: NA; v_gene: TRBV30; CDR3aa: CAWTGLPSVDTQYF; CDR3nt: TGTGCCTGGACGGGACTCCCTTCCGTAGATACGCAGTATTTT
abundance: NA; j_gene: TRBJ1-1; d_gene: TRBD1; v_gene: TRBV2; CDR3aa: CASRTGRMTEAFF; CDR3nt: TGTGCCAGCAGGACAGGGAGAATGACTGAAGCTTTCTTT
abundance: NA; j_gene: TRBJ2-7; d_gene: TRBD2; v_gene: TRBV7-2; CDR3aa: CASSSGGALREQYF; CDR3nt: TGTGCCAGCAGCAGCGGGGGGGCCCTTCGCGAGCAGTACTTC
abundance: NA; j_gene: TRBJ2-1; d_gene: NA; v_gene: TRBV21-1; CDR3aa: CASSKVIRWTSGQGSSYNEQFF; CDR3nt: TGTGCCAGCAGCAAAGTTATCCGGTGGACTAGCGGGCAGGGGAGCTCCTACAATGAGCAGTTCTTC
abundance: NA; j_gene: TRBJ1-6; d_gene: NA; v_gene: TRBV27; CDR3aa: CASSPRKGSSSYQSSPLHF; CDR3nt: TGTGCCAGCAGTCCTCGGAAGGGGTCTAGTAGTTACCAGAGTTCACCCCTCCACTTT